This TCR beta chain was recorded in a study of regulatory dendritic cells for organ transplantation. General study results and limits: Memory CD8+ clonal expansion seemed more limited with regulatory than mature dendritic cells. Naive CD4+ and CD8+ repertoires were highly diverse; memory CD8+ was most oligoclonal.

There are 13 residues in the CDR3. Germline V gene data show CDR1 as MNHEY and CDR2 as SVGAGI. The germline V and J ends were trimmed by 5 bases and 6 bases, with 14 bases remaining between them. Sorted subsets were CFSE-labeled and cultured about 5 days with allogeneic dendritic cells. TCRdb keeps only in-frame clones here, not all; method: immunoSEQ multiplex PCR. The sample contains around 19,000 clones, 65% to 80% of which appear only once. Of note for this clone: What it recognizes is unknown.

The sequenced sample consisted of memory CD4+ T cells from blood cultured with regulatory dendritic cells. Stated subset: CD45RO+ memory T cells. The rearrangement uses TRBV6-5 and TRBJ2-7, with D tentatively TRBD1 (6 bases). This sequence was found in a human donor in good health. The CDR3 here is CASSRTGSGEQYF. The CDR3 nucleotides are TGTGCCAGCAGTCGAACAGGGTCGGGCGAGCAGTACTTC.